A selection of T cell receptor beta chains follows, all from one sample in a study of T cell changes during pregnancy in multiple sclerosis. TCRdb's table, derived via immunoSEQ multiplex PCR, lists solely in-frame clones and lacks some. The data contain about 110,000 clones, 85% to 95% of them singletons. The material sequenced was peripheral blood, taken in the third trimester of pregnancy. These receptors were obtained from a female donor in good health, enrolled as a control in a pregnancy study. Each CDR3 is given with its conserved first and last residue. D genes are given only for firm matches. Size is stated for part of the rows, as once, few or many counts, or as a class when the clone is expanded.

.	.	TRBV12-5	TRBJ2-4	CASGLGGLKGNIQYF	TGTGCTAGTGGTTTGGGCGGGCTGAAGGGAAACATTCAGTACTTC
.	.	TRBV7-2	TRBJ2-5	CASSLESGEETQYF	TGTGCCAGCAGCTTAGAATCAGGGGAAGAGACCCAGTACTTC
.	.	TRBV7-3	TRBJ1-2	CASSLSGVANYGYTF	TGTGCCAGCAGCTTATCGGGAGTCGCTAACTATGGCTACACCTTC
TRBD1	.	TRBV5-1	TRBJ2-7	CASSTDREGGQYF	TGCGCCAGCAGCACGGACAGGGAAGGAGGGCAGTACTTC
.	.	TRBV9	TRBJ1-5	CASSVEDSLNQPQHF	TGTGCCAGCAGCGTAGAGGACAGTCTTAATCAGCCCCAGCATTTT
.	.	TRBV25-1	TRBJ2-7	CASSVTVYEQYF	TGTGCCAGCAGTGTTACGGTCTACGAGCAGTACTTC
.	.	TRBV29-1	TRBJ2-6	CSVAFQAGANVLTF	TGCAGCGTTGCATTCCAGGCTGGGGCCAACGTCCTGACTTTC
.	.	TRBV5-1	TRBJ2-2	CASSLTGGASAGELFF	TGCGCCAGCAGCTTGACGGGGGGCGCATCGGCCGGGGAGCTGTTTTTT
TRBD1	once	TRBV2	TRBJ1-5	CASSPTGAGSNQPQHF	TGTGCCAGCAGTCCGACAGGGGCTGGAAGCAATCAGCCCCAGCATTTT
.	.	TRBV30	TRBJ1-1	CAWAGLPSKAFF	TGTGCCTGGGCAGGACTTCCATCTAAAGCTTTCTTT
.	.	TRBV7-2	TRBJ1-1	CASSLALGGAEAFF	TGTGCCAGCAGCTTAGCGCTAGGAGGGGCTGAAGCTTTCTTT
.	.	TRBV19	TRBJ2-7	CASSPSRTVTGEQYF	TGTGCCAGTAGTCCCTCGAGGACAGTCACCGGCGAGCAGTACTTC
.	few	TRBV11-3	TRBJ1-2	CASSLEQAWGYTF	TGTGCCAGCAGCTTAGAACAGGCGTGGGGCTACACCTTC
TRBD1	.	TRBV4-1	TRBJ2-3	CASSHLLGTDGDTQYF	TGCGCCAGCAGCCACCTCTTGGGGACAGACGGCGATACGCAGTATTTT
TRBD2	few	TRBV7-9	TRBJ2-1	CASSWDYYNEQFF	TGTGCCAGCAGCTGGGACTACTACAATGAGCAGTTCTTC
TRBD1	.	TRBV11-3	TRBJ2-7	CASSGSGQDYEQYF	TGTGCCAGCAGCGGAAGCGGACAGGACTACGAGCAGTACTTC
.	many	TRBV6-4	TRBJ2-1	CASSEGAEAYNEQFF	TGTGCCAGCAGTGAGGGAGCGGAAGCCTACAATGAGCAGTTCTTC
.	.	TRBV9	TRBJ2-1	CASSVAGSSSYNEQFF	TGTGCCAGCAGCGTAGCAGGTTCGAGCTCCTACAATGAGCAGTTCTTC
.	few	TRBV5-6	TRBJ2-7	CASSGLSYEQYF	TGTGCCAGCAGCGGACTTTCCTACGAGCAGTACTTC
TRBD1	.	TRBV18	TRBJ1-1	CASSPPGTGEEAFF	TGTGCCAGCTCACCACCCGGGACAGGGGAGGAAGCTTTCTTT
.	.	TRBV9	TRBJ1-2	CASSARQWQPYGYTF	TGTGCCAGCAGCGCAAGACAGTGGCAACCTTATGGCTACACCTTC
.	.	TRBV28	TRBJ2-5	CASSPGIAYQETQYF	TGTGCCAGCAGTCCTGGGATAGCGTACCAAGAGACCCAGTACTTC
TRBD1	.	TRBV5-1	TRBJ2-6	CASSLAGDRGPSGANVLTF	TGCGCCAGCAGCTTGGCAGGGGACAGGGGGCCCTCCGGGGCCAACGTCCTGACTTTC
TRBD2	.	TRBV5-1	TRBJ2-1	CASSQSPGTSGGEQFF	TGCGCCAGCAGCCAAAGTCCCGGGACGTCGGGGGGTGAGCAGTTCTTC
TRBD2	.	TRBV11-3	TRBJ2-5	CASSFRTSGAQETQYF	TGTGCCAGCAGCTTTCGGACTAGCGGGGCCCAAGAGACCCAGTACTTC
.	few	TRBV7-2	TRBJ2-1	CASSSSHQSPQFF	TGTGCCAGCAGCTCGTCCCATCAGTCCCCGCAGTTCTTC
.	.	TRBV5-1	TRBJ2-2	CASSLYRSNTGELFF	TGCGCCAGCAGCTTGTACAGGTCGAACACCGGGGAGCTGTTTTTT
TRBD1	.	TRBV6-1	TRBJ2-7	CASSGDSYEQYF	TGTGCCAGCAGTGGGGACAGCTACGAGCAGTACTTC
TRBD2	.	TRBV5-5	TRBJ2-5	CASSLGGGETQYF	TGTGCCAGCAGCTTGGGGGGAGGGGAGACCCAGTACTTC
.	.	TRBV7-3	TRBJ1-1	CASSPSRDTEAFF	TGTGCCAGCAGCCCCTCGAGAGACACTGAAGCTTTCTTT
.	.	TRBV19	TRBJ1-1	CASSARGLNTEAFF	TGTGCCAGTAGTGCCCGGGGGTTGAACACTGAAGCTTTCTTT
.	.	TRBV5-1	TRBJ2-7	CASRAWGGLTYEQYF	TGCGCCAGCAGGGCCTGGGGGGGCCTTACCTACGAGCAGTACTTC
TRBD2	.	TRBV15	TRBJ2-7	CATSITSGGYEQYF	TGTGCCACCAGCATAACTAGCGGGGGCTACGAGCAGTACTTC